The 18 T cell receptor beta chains below all came from one sample that was sequenced in a study of OX40 agonist ivuxolimab in advanced cancers. The method was immunoSEQ multiplex PCR; TCRdb's version includes in-frame clones alone and lacks a portion of them. The repertoire holds 60,000 to 75,000 clones, around 87% seen once, with around 5.2% in the top ten. The source was CD4+ or CD8+ T cells sorted from blood, collected in a trial of the OX40 agonist ivuxolimab. The receptors were gathered from an adult with an advanced solid tumor such as melanoma, head and neck, liver or kidney cancer.

V usage is TRBV7-9 and J usage is TRBJ2-7; D possibly corresponds to TRBD1 (6 bases). This CDR3 is 15 amino acids long. Germline-derived CDR1 and CDR2 are SEHNR and FQNEAQ (reference sequence). Trimming removed 2 bases at V and 6 bases at J, with 17 bases between. The CDR3 here is CASSLLLSGAGEQYF. The CDR3 DNA reads as TGTGCCAGCAGCTTATTGTTGTCAGGGGCAGGCGAGCAGTACTTC.

This rearrangement joins TRBV28 to TRBJ1-1; the D gene is possibly TRBD1 (5 bases). V lost 2 bases to trimming and J lost 1 base, with 11 bases between them. This CDR3 contains 15 residues. Germline loops: CDR1 MDHEN, CDR2 SYDVKM. The CDR3 sequence: CASSLMGGRNTEAFF. The DNA of the CDR3 is TGTGCCAGCAGTTTAATGGGGGGAAGGAACACTGAAGCTTTCTTT.

This clone was picked up one time. This rearrangement joins TRBV4-3 to TRBJ1-4; TRBD1 is a possible D gene (5 bases). The CDR3 has 16 residues. Germline V gene lookup returns CDR1 LGHNA and CDR2 YSLEER. V lost 0 bases and J 8 bases, leaving 16 bases between the germline ends. CDR3 bases: TGCGCCAGCAGCCAAGAGACAGCCCGGCAGCCCGAAAAACTGTTTTTT. Its protein product is CASSQETARQPEKLFF.

This chain uses TRBV7-6 with TRBJ1-1, with D possibly being TRBD1 (5 bases). Trimming left V 6 bases short and J 1 base short, with 9 bases between. Germline lookup yields CDR1 SGHVS and CDR2 FNYEAQ. The CDR3 has 13 residues. The CDR3 here is CASRKTENTEAFF. The CDR3 region has the DNA TGTGCCAGCAGGAAGACAGAGAACACTGAAGCTTTCTTT.

This clone turned up a few times. This chain joins TRBV9 and TRBJ1-2, with 10 bases identical to TRBD1. CDR1 and CDR2 (germline): SGDLS, YYNGEE. The CDR3 runs to 13 residues. The junction had 3 bases not matched to a gene; V was cut back by 4 bases and J by 6 bases. The CDR3 spells CASSRQGADGYTF. CDR3 in DNA: TGTGCCAGCAGCCGACAGGGGGCAGATGGCTACACCTTC.

This clone has only a few counts. The chain employs TRBV6-1 and TRBJ2-7, with D perhaps given as TRBD1 or TRBD2 (5 bases each). Trimming took 0 bases from V and 2 from J, leaving 20 bases between them. The CDR3 runs 18 residues. Germline CDR1 MNHNS, CDR2 SASEGT. CDR3 region: CASSEALHRGTRAYEQYF. The CDR3 DNA reads as TGTGCCAGCAGTGAAGCGCTTCATAGGGGAACGAGGGCCTACGAGCAGTACTTC.

J is TRBJ1-6 and V is TRBV21-1. TRBV21-1 is described as a pseudogene. The CDR3 contains 16 residues. CDR3 loop: CASSNKIGIYNSPLHF. As DNA, the CDR3 is TGTGCCAGCAGCAATAAAATCGGCATCTATAATTCACCCCTCCACTTT.

The chain recombines TRBV5-5 with TRBJ2-3; no reliable D call. The CDR3 contains 12 residues. Germline V lookup: CDR1 SGHKS, CDR2 YYEKEE (reference sequence). The germline V and J ends were trimmed by 6 bases and 3 bases, with 8 bases remaining between them. The CDR3 DNA follows: TGTGCCAGCAACACGGGTACAGATACGCAGTATTTT. Translation: CASNTGTDTQYF.

The chain couples TRBV7-8 to TRBJ1-3; D gene unclear. The CDR3 has 16 amino acids. Deletions cut 4 bases from V and 7 bases from J, with 20 bases between. CDR1 SGHVS and CDR2 FQNEAQ come from the germline V gene. CDR3 DNA: TGTGCCAGCAGCTACATAGCGAGGGCCGCTGCCAACACCATATATTTT. It yields the protein CASSYIARAAANTIYF. Based on the CDR3 plus reference TRBV7-8 and TRBJ1-3, the full variable domain is GAGVSQSPRYKVAKRGQDVALRCDPISGHVSLFWYQQALGQGPEFLTYFQNEAQLDKSGLPSDRFFAERPEGSVSTLKIQRTQQEDSAVYLCASSYIARAAANTIYFGEGSWLTVV.

The rearrangement links TRBV28 to TRBJ2-3; weak D call: TRBD2 (5 bases). The CDR3 has 15 amino acids. Germline CDR1 MDHEN, CDR2 SYDVKM. Trimming took 2 bases from V and 2 from J, leaving 11 bases between them. The CDR3 DNA sequence: TGTGCCAGCAGTTTAAGTCGGGGATACACAGATACGCAGTATTTT. This gives the protein CASSLSRGYTDTQYF. The variable domain in full, completed from reference TRBV28 and TRBJ2-3, reads DVKVTQSSRYLVKRTGEKVFLECVQDMDHENMFWYRQDPGLGLRLIYFSYDVKMKEKGDIPEGYSVSREKKERFSLILESASTNQTSMYLCASSLSRGYTDTQYFGPGTRLTVL.

The V gene is TRBV19, the J gene TRBJ1-5, with TRBD1 as a possible D gene (5 bases). V was pared by 2 bases and J by 0 bases, with 20 bases between. The CDR3 sequence is 19 residues long. Germline CDR1 LNHDA, CDR2 SQIVND (reference sequence). The CDR3, as DNA: TGTGCCAGTAGTATAACGAGGGGAGGCCGGGGGAATAGCAATCAGCCCCAGCATTTT. It encodes CASSITRGGRGNSNQPQHF.

This CDR3 is CASSRTTSGGYTF. For the CDR3, the DNA is TGCGCCAGCAGCCGGACCACCTCAGGCGGCTACACCTTC. The genes are TRBV4-3 and TRBJ1-2; D is ambiguous. Germline V gene lookup returns CDR1 LGHNA and CDR2 YSLEER. The CDR3 has 13 residues. The ends were cut back, 4 bases at V and 8 bases at J, with 14 bases in the middle.

The chain recombines TRBV6-5 with TRBJ1-2; no firm D call. V lost 1 base and J lost 8, with 17 bases in between. This CDR3 contains 15 residues. Germline V gives CDR1 MNHEY, CDR2 SVGAGI. The CDR3 region is CASSYYGTPPGGYTF. CDR3 coding DNA: TGTGCCAGCAGTTACTATGGAACCCCCCCGGGAGGCTACACCTTC.

This chain joins TRBV23-1 and TRBJ2-3; D not resolved. TRBV23-1 is known as an ORF, though its function is uncertain. CDR3 length: 15 amino acids. Trimming pared 0 bases from V and 9 bases from J, leaving 16 bases between. The CDR3 DNA reads TGCGCCAGCAGTCAATCAAGGCTGCCTCTGGAGACGCAGTATTTT. This encodes CASSQSRLPLETQYF.

The chain combines TRBV28 with TRBJ2-1, with TRBD2 matching over 12 bases. Germline V gives CDR1 MDHEN, CDR2 SYDVKM. The trim removed 9 bases at V and 4 bases at J, leaving 4 bases unmatched. The CDR3 contains 14 residues. The CDR3 protein is CASVTSGSYNEQFF. CDR3 in DNA: TGTGCCAGTGTGACTAGCGGGAGTTACAATGAGCAGTTCTTC.

The chain employs TRBV4-1 and TRBJ1-4; 10 positions match TRBD1. Per the germline V gene, CDR1 is MGHRA and CDR2 is YSYEKL. This CDR3 is 18 amino acids long. Trimming took 4 bases from V and 2 from J; bases not matched to a gene: 10. This CDR3 reads CASSPGTGASVTNEKLFF. The CDR3 DNA follows: TGCGCCAGCAGCCCTGGGACAGGGGCGTCTGTTACTAATGAAAAACTGTTTTTT.

The chain combines TRBV30 with TRBJ2-7; 9 bases map to TRBD1. The CDR3 is 15 amino acids. V lost 3 bases and J lost 4; bases outside the gene matches: 10. The germline gives CDR1 GTSNPN, CDR2 SVGIG (reference sequence). CDR3 loop: CAWRETGQGFYEQYF. The CDR3 DNA reads TGTGCCTGGAGGGAAACGGGACAGGGTTTTTACGAGCAGTACTTC.

In regard to this clone: In the same sample, other DNA sequences code for this CDR3. The chain couples TRBV7-3 to TRBJ2-5; D is unresolved. V lost 5 bases and J 4 bases, leaving 11 bases between the germline ends. The CDR3 has 13 amino acids. The germline CDR1 and CDR2 sequences are SGHTA and FQGTGA. CDR3 bases: TGTGCCAGCAGCCCGCTAGGCGGAGAGACCCAGTACTTC. This codes for CASSPLGGETQYF.